This entry concerns a single T cell receptor beta chain. Its antigen has not been determined. No base qualities exist here, and no much larger clone lies one base off it. Naive CD4 T cells, defined as CD45RO-negative and CD62L-positive, were isolated from PBMCs by fluorescence-activated cell sorting. From each donor, about 48 ml of fresh peripheral blood was taken, and Ficoll density centrifugation was then used to isolate PBMCs. Sorting was performed on a FACSAria III instrument, with purity above 95% for all samples. The QIAGEN blood and tissue kit was used to extract genomic DNA from the sorted cells, and that DNA was then quantified on a NanoDrop 1000. The immunoSEQ platform deep sequenced and quantified TCR alpha and beta chains by multiplex PCR of genomic DNA. The original methods were these. TCR sequences were annotated using IMGT gene and region definitions. As a stand-in for the preselection repertoire, out-of-frame rearrangements were used and set against in-frame clonotypes. To estimate repertoire size, the study used the iCHAO1 estimator that comes with the immunoSEQ platform. A Gini index, which is based on the Lorenz curve, was applied to in-frame amino acid clonotypes to measure clonal inequality. Shared clonotypes were counted with the intersect function of the R package tcR, and similarity was scored with the Jaccard index. Frequencies of V, J and V-J usage were subjected to principal component analysis with the R prcomp function, without normalization. TCRdb carries this immuneACCESS record with in-frame sequences only. Its versions omit some clonotypes, under half of them owing to an unresolved V gene in the studies checked, with the rest unexplained. The DNA gave D and trimming, while V, J and clone size come from that table. A total of tens of thousands of clones appear in this sample, roughly 95% of them only once. Over 1.3% of the sample is in the top ten clones.

Counted from cysteine to phenylalanine, this CDR3 has 13 amino acids. Here the CDR3 DNA is all that survives: 39 bases in frame from base 1. A distance of 9 bases separates the germline ends of V and J, which lose 4 bases and 6 bases respectively. CDR1 and CDR2 are drawn from the germline V gene (reference sequence): MNHEY, SMNVEV. The entry originates in a study of human versus mouse CDR3 diversity and MHC coevolution (dated by TCRdb to 2016 to 2017). For the wider study: The immunoSEQ assay was reported to detect one in 200,000 T cells and to minimize multiplex PCR amplification bias. Across mouse and human samples, each sample had between roughly 5.5 x 10^6 and 1.7 x 10^7 valid reads. As a reference point for TCR selection on multiple MHC II alleles, the study used human naive CD4 T cell repertoires and compared them against human-TCR-locus transgenic mice that have a single MHC II. The human cohort was made up of three healthy volunteer blood donors, who at collection were aged 30 to 40, 40 to 50 and 60 to 70, one donor in each range.

Beyond this particular receptor, the publication reports: Because human T cells were selected on six MHC II alleles, repertoire diversity in humans and mice was not considered directly comparable. The lowest clonal inequality scores among all compared groups were observed in most of the three human donors. iCHAO1 estimates gave humans the largest TCR beta repertoire, around 1.5 million clonotypes, attributed likely to selection by multiple MHC II molecules. On average, humans had more CDR3 deletions and insertions than mice, indicating greater exonuclease and TdT activity.

The sequencing input was naive CD4+ T cells from blood. The cell subset or site label here, explained by the study, means: CD45RO-negative CD62L-positive naive CD4 T cells. The rearrangement combines TRBV27 with TRBJ1-4, with the D segment identity uncertain. The clonotype was recovered from a person between 30 and 69 years old in good health. The base sequence is TGTGCCAGCAGTTCGAGCACCCATGAAAAACTGTTTTTT. This sequence encodes CASSSSTHEKLFF.